This TCR beta chain was sequenced in a study of T cell responses to AZD1222 COVID-19 vaccine. Method: immunoSEQ multiplex PCR; TCRdb's copy keeps in-frame clones and lacks some. Among 95,000 to 120,000 clones listed, 70% to 90% were seen once. Analyses pooled second doses at about 4 or about 12 weeks. A word on this clone: The antigen remains undetermined.

General study points: Following two doses of AZD1222, Spike-specific TCR breadth and depth rose. White British people made up most donors, females outnumbered males, and clonal diversity was possibly underestimated. Reportedly, close to half of spike-specific TCRs are directed against unmutated variant regions.

This CDR3 region has 16 residues. V lost 2 bases to trimming and J lost 0 bases; unmatched junction nucleotides: 4. Germline V lookup: CDR1 SGDLS, CDR2 YYNGEE. The sample consisted of peripheral blood, taken 28 days after the second AZD1222 dose. The TCR sequence derives from an adult who received the AZD1222 COVID-19 vaccine. This chain links TRBV9 with TRBJ2-2, with 7 nucleotides matching TRBD2. CDR3 nucleotides: TGTGCCAGCAGCGTGTCTAGCGGTGCGAACACCGGGGAGCTGTTTTTT. This codes for CASSVSSGANTGELFF.